This TCR beta chain was retrieved from a study of molecular identifiers for immune sequencing clone quantification. The CDR3 has 13 amino acids. Trimming left V 6 bases short and J 4 bases short, with 13 bases between. Germline V gene data show CDR1 as MNHEY and CDR2 as SMNVEV (reference sequence). TCRdb re-called the PCR reads with MiXCR, one entry per CDR3 protein. The sample records some 100,000 distinct CDR3 sequences, roughly 38% being singletons. The sequencing sample was made of naive CD8+ T cells from blood, with Jurkat cell RNA spiked in. Subset noted: FACS-sorted CD8+CD4-CCR7+CD45RA+ naive T cells. The source is a human donor in good health. Some libraries in this study had Jurkat cell RNA spiked in. The chain is built from TRBV27 and TRBJ2-7; a weak D match, TRBD2 (6 bases). The CDR3 DNA sequence: TGTGCCAGCAGAACGGGAGACCAGTACGAGCAGTACTTC. As protein: CASRTGDQYEQYF.